The 27 T cell receptor beta chains below come from one sample, sequenced in a study of T cell responses to AZD1222 COVID-19 vaccine. Clones were sequenced by immunoSEQ multiplex PCR, and TCRdb holds only the in-frame ones, with some missing. Of 90,000 or so clones in the sample, over 80% were seen once. Sequencing was performed on peripheral blood, taken on day 0 of AZD1222 vaccination. The receptors come from an adult in good health.

The chain recombines TRBV28 with TRBJ1-1; D is uncertain. This CDR3 comprises 15 residues. Trimming cost V 5 bases and J 0 bases, with 13 bases left between them. In germline, CDR1 is MDHEN, CDR2 SYDVKM. CDR3 in amino acids: CASSLRVHMNTEAFF. The CDR3 DNA is TGTGCCAGCAGTCTCAGAGTTCACATGAACACTGAAGCTTTCTTT.

On this clone: An end of the junction differs from the germline gene, which may be a read error. The CDR3 loop reads CASSYSGQGGLAFF. DNA for the CDR3: TGTGCCAGCAGCTACTCAGGACAGGGTGGATTGGCTTTCTTT. V and J are TRBV6-5 and TRBJ1-1, with 8 bases lining up with TRBD1. Germline CDR1 is MNHEY and CDR2 is SVGAGI. The CDR3 loop spans 14 amino acids.

This sequence joins TRBV7-9 and TRBJ1-2, with a weak D call TRBD1 (5 bases). This CDR3 comprises 14 residues. Germline V gene sequence: CDR1 SEHNR, CDR2 FQNEAQ (reference sequence). V was trimmed by 2 bases and J by 6 bases, leaving 13 bases between them. The CDR3 DNA reads TGTGCCAGCAGCTTAATTGGGGGATTCGATGGCTACACCTTC. Translating gives CASSLIGGFDGYTF.

The chain employs TRBV12-5 and TRBJ2-1, with 12 bases lining up with TRBD2. Germline CDR1 reads LGHNT; CDR2 reads FRNRAP. V was pared by 1 base and J by 4 bases, with 20 bases of the junction left unmatched. CDR3 length: 22 amino acids. This chain's CDR3 is CASGLAPQGLRLAGARYNEQFF. CDR3 nucleotide sequence: TGTGCTAGTGGTTTGGCCCCCCAGGGACTAAGACTAGCGGGAGCTAGGTACAATGAGCAGTTCTTC.

The chain recombines TRBV29-1 with TRBJ1-1; D gene unclear. Germline V CDR1 and CDR2: SQVTM, ANQGSEA. V gave up 3 bases and J gave up 5 bases, with 16 bases separating them. The CDR3 extends over 14 amino acids. The DNA of the CDR3 is TGCAGCGTTGATCGATCTGGCGCGGGGACTGAAGCTTTCTTT. Translating it yields CSVDRSGAGTEAFF.

This chain links TRBV14 with TRBJ1-1; no firm D call. V was shortened by 2 bases and J by 6 bases, with 13 bases between the two germline ends. The V gene's germline CDR1 is SGHDN and CDR2 FVKESK. The CDR3 spans 14 residues. The CDR3 loop is CASSQLRRNPEAFF. In DNA, the CDR3 is TGTGCCAGCAGCCAACTTCGCCGGAATCCTGAAGCTTTCTTT.

The sample holds one count of this clone. V is TRBV10-1 and J is TRBJ2-1; possible D gene TRBD1, 6 bases. V was clipped by 0 bases and J by 10 bases, with 16 bases between them. CDR3 length: 15 amino acids. The germline V gene has CDR1 WNHNN and CDR2 SYGVQD (reference sequence). The CDR3 DNA sequence: TGCGCCAGCAGTGAGTCTTTACAGGGTATCAGGGAGCAGTTCTTC. Its protein product is CASSESLQGIREQFF.

The chain has TRBV7-6 and TRBJ2-1; D possibly uses TRBD1 or TRBD2 (5 bases each). CDR1 and CDR2 (germline): SGHVS, FNYEAQ. The CDR3 length is 13 residues. Trimming shortened V by 0 bases and J by 10 bases, and 10 bases separated the two germline ends. The CDR3 coding sequence is TGTGCCAGCAGCTTAGCGAGGGGCAGGGAGCAGTTCTTC. Translated: CASSLARGREQFF.

The V gene is TRBV12-3 or TRBV12-4, the J gene TRBJ2-1; D uncertain. The V end was cut by 2 bases, the J end by 8 bases, with 10 bases between. The CDR3 covers 13 residues. CDR3 nucleotides: TGTGCCAGCAGTTTATCCTCCCGGGATGAGCAGTTCTTC. This codes for CASSLSSRDEQFF.

The rearrangement uses TRBV11-3 and TRBJ2-1; D is possibly TRBD1 or TRBD2 (6 bases each). CDR1 and CDR2 from the germline V gene are SGHNT and YENEEA. Trimming shortened V by 5 bases and J by 4 bases, and 21 bases separated the two germline ends. The CDR3 is 17 amino acids. CDR3 amino acids: CASSVSRGPNKYNEQFF. The DNA of the CDR3 is TGTGCCAGCAGCGTTTCCCGGGGGCCAAACAAATACAATGAGCAGTTCTTC. Complete variable domain (other parts from reference TRBV11-3 and TRBJ2-1): EAGVVQSPRYKIIEKKQPVAFWCNPISGHNTLYWYLQNLGQGPELLIRYENEEAVDDSQLPKDRFSAERLKGVDSTLKIQPAELGDSAVYLCASSVSRGPNKYNEQFFGPGTRLTVL.

V is TRBV27 and J is TRBJ2-7; 11 positions match TRBD1. The CDR3 has 12 residues. CDR1 is MNHEY, CDR2 SMNVEV, per germline (reference sequence). The V gene end was trimmed by 10 bases and the J gene end by 4 bases; junction bases not matched to a gene: 3. The CDR3 DNA sequence: TGTGCCACCCGGGACAGGGGGTACGAGCAGTACTTC. Amino acid sequence: CATRDRGYEQYF.

This clone showed up just a few times. The sample holds other DNA sequences that translate to the same CDR3. This sequence joins TRBV18 and TRBJ1-2; possible D gene TRBD1, 5 bases. Trimming removed 6 bases from V and 2 bases from J, with 10 bases in between. The V gene's germline CDR1 is KGHSH and CDR2 LQKENI. This CDR3 has 13 residues. CDR3 sequence (DNA): TGTGCCAGCTCGCCAGACAGCAACTATGGCTACACCTTC. Translating gives CASSPDSNYGYTF.

The chain is built from TRBV6-5 and TRBJ2-1, with D unresolved. Trimming removed 0 bases at V and 4 bases at J, with 10 bases between. CDR1 and CDR2 from the germline V gene are MNHEY and SVGAGI. There are 15 residues in the CDR3. CDR3 coding DNA: TGTGCCAGCAGTTACTCAGCAAACCCGTACAATGAGCAGTTCTTC. Protein sequence: CASSYSANPYNEQFF.

This clone was recorded only once. An end of the junction differs from the germline gene, which may be a read error. The CDR3: CASSPGRGAEAF. In DNA, the CDR3 is TGTGCCAGCAGCCCGGGGCGAGGTGCGGAAGCCTTC. The chain has TRBV7-9 and TRBJ1-2; D may be TRBD1 (5 bases). CDR3 length equals 12 residues. Germline V gives CDR1 SEHNR, CDR2 FQNEAQ (reference sequence).

The V call is TRBV5-1, the J call TRBJ1-2; D not resolved. The V and J ends lost 5 bases and 2 bases respectively, with 13 bases between them. Germline V gene lookup returns CDR1 SGHRS and CDR2 YFSETQ. This CDR3 is built from 14 residues. CDR3 bases: TGCGCCAGCAGTACCCTTGGTAGGAACTATGGCTACACCTTC. As protein: CASSTLGRNYGYTF.

The V call is TRBV19, the J call TRBJ1-5; 7 bases match TRBD1. The germline CDR1 and CDR2 sequences are LNHDA and SQIVND (reference sequence). CDR3 length: 18 amino acids. The J segment lost 2 bases and the V segment lost 1 base, leaving 11 bases of the junction unmatched. The CDR3 DNA reads as TGTGCCAGTAGTATAGGGAAGACAGGGCCGCTCGGCAATCAGCCCCAGCATTTT. Its protein product is CASSIGKTGPLGNQPQHF.

This chain uses TRBV24-1 with TRBJ2-3; D is ambiguous. The germline gives CDR1 KGHDR, CDR2 SFDVKD. This CDR3 contains 15 residues. V lost 1 base and J 0 bases, leaving 7 bases between the germline ends. CDR3 sequence reads: CATSDFTASTDTQYF. For the CDR3, the DNA is TGTGCCACCAGTGATTTTACGGCTAGCACAGATACGCAGTATTTT.

The chain links TRBV3-1 (or the pseudogene TRBV3-2) to TRBJ2-5, with unresolved D. CDR3 length: 11 residues. V lost 4 bases, J lost 7 bases, and 7 bases lay in between. Looked up from germline, CDR1 is LGHDT and CDR2 is YNNKEL (reference sequence). Here the CDR3 reads CASSRRLTQYF. The CDR3 DNA is TGTGCCAGCAGCCGGAGATTGACCCAGTACTTC.

V gene TRBV30 combines with J gene TRBJ1-1; D might be TRBD1 (5 bases). CDR1 GTSNPN and CDR2 SVGIG come from the germline V gene (reference sequence). The CDR3 loop spans 15 amino acids. V dropped 2 bases and J dropped 3 bases, with 16 bases sitting between them. CDR3 loop: CAWSPRAVRYTEAFF. In nucleotides, the CDR3 is TGTGCCTGGAGTCCCAGGGCCGTGAGGTACACTGAAGCTTTCTTT.

The J gene is TRBJ2-7, the V gene TRBV24-1; the match to TRBD2 covers 10 bases. CDR3 length: 15 amino acids. Germline lookup yields CDR1 KGHDR and CDR2 SFDVKD. V was clipped by 0 bases and J by 7 bases; unmatched bases: 5. The CDR3 reads CATSDLRASGREQYF. CDR3 DNA sequence: TGTGCCACCAGTGATTTGCGGGCTAGCGGGAGAGAGCAGTACTTC.

J is TRBJ2-1 and V is TRBV7-2; 10 bases match TRBD1. Looked up from germline, CDR1 is SGHTA and CDR2 is FQGNSA. Unmatched junction bases numbered 6, after V lost 2 bases and J lost 5 bases. The CDR3 has 16 residues. DNA of the CDR3: TGTGCCAGCAGCTTAAGGGGGGGACAGGGGAACAATGAGCAGTTCTTC. It encodes CASSLRGGQGNNEQFF.

The V gene is TRBV19, the J gene TRBJ1-1; tentative D call: TRBD1 (5 bases). Germline CDR1 and CDR2: LNHDA and SQIVND (reference sequence). CDR3 length: 14 residues. Trimming left V 0 bases short and J 4 bases short, with 9 bases between. CDR3 sequence: CASSIEGGSTEAFF. CDR3 in DNA: TGTGCCAGTAGTATAGAGGGGGGAAGCACTGAAGCTTTCTTT.

This clone was detected only once. The CDR3, as DNA: TGTGCCACCTCGGGACACCGTGAAAAACTGTTTTTT. Translating it yields CATSGHREKLFF. This chain joins TRBV15 and TRBJ1-4; D perhaps matches TRBD1 (6 bases). The V end lost 8 bases, the J end lost 7 bases, and 11 bases lay between the germline ends. Germline-derived CDR1 and CDR2 are LNHNV and YYDKDF (reference sequence). The CDR3 length is 12 residues.

The chain employs TRBV6-6 and TRBJ1-3; weak D call: TRBD1 (6 bases). The length of the CDR3 is 15 residues. V dropped 2 bases and J dropped 4 bases, with 12 bases sitting between them. Germline-derived CDR1 and CDR2 are MNHNY and SVGAGI (reference sequence). CDR3 residues: CASSYTGGEGNTIYF. CDR3 in DNA: TGTGCCAGCAGTTACACGGGGGGCGAAGGAAACACCATATATTTT.

This sequence joins TRBV29-1 and TRBJ2-3; the match to TRBD1 covers 7 bases. Germline V lookup: CDR1 SQVTM, CDR2 ANQGSEA. With V trimmed by 4 bases and J by 5 bases, 9 bases remained unmatched. This CDR3 spans 14 amino acids. CDR3 DNA: TGCAGCGTTGTAGGGGGCCGGGGTGGAGATACGCAGTATTTT. As protein: CSVVGGRGGDTQYF.

The V and J genes are TRBV6-1 and TRBJ1-2; D perhaps matches TRBD1 (5 bases). This CDR3 has 17 residues. The germline V and J ends were trimmed by 0 bases and 1 base, with 15 bases remaining between them. Germline values: CDR1 MNHNS, CDR2 SASEGT. The CDR3 DNA reads as TGTGCCAGCAGTGAAGCGCGTCTGGCTAGGGGTAACTATGGCTACACCTTC. This gives the protein CASSEARLARGNYGYTF.

This clone was detected a few times. V gene TRBV6-2 or TRBV6-3 combines with J gene TRBJ2-7; D uncertain. The V end lost 7 bases, the J end lost 4 bases, and 14 bases lay between the germline ends. The CDR3 covers 13 residues. Germline CDR1 reads MNHEY; CDR2 reads SVGEGT. In DNA form, the CDR3 reads TGTGCCAGCACCCCTAGACTTAGATACGAGCAGTACTTC. Its protein is CASTPRLRYEQYF.